This TCR beta chain was sequenced for a study of blood T cell repertoires in COVID-19. The overall study: Acute and convalescent COVID-19 specimens originated in the United States, Italy and Spain. Nucleic acid was either cDNA or gDNA, and it came from T cells, B-cell-depleted T cells, or PBMCs.

Source study methods: Amplifying reference gene primers gave estimates of nucleated cell counts. Sequenced by immunoSEQ multiplex PCR; TCRdb stores in-frame clones only, minus some. V, J and clone size are taken as reported in that table, and D and trimming were inferred from the DNA itself. The sample has about 64,000 clones, 88% seen once. Germline CDR1 and CDR2: SGHRS and YFSETQ. The CDR3 is 14 amino acids. The V gene end was trimmed by 0 bases and the J gene end by 8 bases; junction bases not matched to a gene: 3. This clone was seen a handful of times. It was during active infection that Seattle patients were enrolled and then longitudinally followed.

This chain uses TRBV5-1 with TRBJ2-1; 9 positions agree with TRBD2. The sample taken for sequencing was peripheral blood. The receptor was isolated from a woman aged 60-70 years with COVID-19, enrolled during active disease. The CDR3 region has the DNA TGCGCCAGCAGCTTGGGCGGGAGGGAACATGAGCAGTTCTTC. Translation: CASSLGGREHEQFF.